Listed here are 10 T cell receptor beta chains from one sample, sequenced in a study of cytomegalovirus exposure and HLA in healthy donors. It was with 60 Vbeta and 13 Jbeta primers that the PCR ran. Profiled with immunoSEQ multiplex PCR; TCRdb holds only in-frame clones, not every one. The repertoire has fewer than 250,000 clones, about 80% of them found once; the top ten carry approximately 2%. Sequenced material: PBMCs. The receptors were sampled from a male donor in good health and CMV-seronegative.

This clone was observed a handful of times. The V gene is TRBV21-1, the J gene TRBJ1-1; the table's D call, TRBD1, was not checked against the DNA. TRBV21-1 is assigned pseudogene status. The CDR3 loop spans 14 amino acids. The CDR3 sequence is CASLKGDMATEAFF. The CDR3 DNA is TGTGCCAGCCTTAAAGGTGACATGGCCACTGAAGCTTTCTTT.

The rearrangement uses TRBV27 and TRBJ2-7; 11 bases map to TRBD2. J lost 0 bases, V lost 6 bases, and 10 bases had no gene match. The CDR3 length is 17 residues. Germline assignment: CDR1 MNHEY and CDR2 SMNVEV (reference sequence). Written as DNA, the CDR3 is TGTGCCAGCAGCTCATTGACTAGCGGGGCGAGCTCCTACGAGCAGTACTTC. Its protein product is CASSSLTSGASSYEQYF.

The chain carries TRBV10-3 and TRBJ1-2; the D is unclear. From germline, CDR1 is ENHRY and CDR2 SYGVKD. Trimming removed 0 bases at V and 2 bases at J, with 7 bases between. The CDR3 has 14 amino acids. CDR3 in DNA: TGTGCCATCAGTGAGTCGCTACGAAACTATGGCTACACCTTC. Encoded protein: CAISESLRNYGYTF.

The gene calls are TRBV5-1 and TRBJ2-2, with 9 bases that match TRBD1. Trimming cost V 1 base and J 8 bases; bases outside gene matches: 6. CDR1 is SGHRS, CDR2 YFSETQ, per germline. The CDR3 loop spans 15 amino acids. The CDR3 sequence: CASSLRGQGSGELFF. CDR3 coding DNA: TGCGCCAGCAGCTTGAGGGGACAGGGAAGTGGGGAGCTGTTTTTT. The whole variable domain, filled in from reference TRBV5-1 and TRBJ2-2, reads KAGVTQTPRYLIKTRGQQVTLSCSPISGHRSVSWYQQTPGQGLQFLFEYFSETQRNKGNFPGRFSGRQFSNSRSEMNVSTLELGDSALYLCASSLRGQGSGELFFGEGSRLTVL.

This clone was detected once. This sequence joins TRBV7-2 and TRBJ2-3, with D perhaps matching TRBD1 (6 bases). Germline V gene data show CDR1 as SGHTA and CDR2 as FQGNSA. Trimming shortened V by 1 base and J by 10 bases, and 18 bases separated the two germline ends. The CDR3 consists of 15 residues. As DNA, the CDR3 is TGTGCCAGCAGCTTAGGCCTCCAGGGGACGGAGGCGCAGTATTTT. Protein product: CASSLGLQGTEAQYF.

This chain uses TRBV2 with TRBJ2-1; TRBD2 matches at 7 bases. This CDR3 comprises 15 residues. Germline values: CDR1 SNHLY, CDR2 FYNNEI. Trimming removed 8 bases from V and 0 bases from J; junction bases left unmatched: 7. In nucleotides, the CDR3 is TGTGCCAGCCTTGTTATAGCGGGCTCCTACAATGAGCAGTTCTTC. Translating it yields CASLVIAGSYNEQFF.

The rearrangement links TRBV5-6 to TRBJ2-7, with 12 bases fitting TRBD2. Per germline, CDR1 SGHDT and CDR2 YYEEEE. The CDR3 loop spans 15 amino acids. J gave up 5 bases and V 6 bases, and 9 bases lay outside the gene matches. DNA of the CDR3: TGTGCCAGCATCCAGCAGACTAGCGGGAGCGACGAGCAGTACTTC. It yields the protein CASIQQTSGSDEQYF. Drawing the rest from reference TRBV5-6 and TRBJ2-7, the complete variable domain is DAGVTQSPTHLIKTRGQQVTLRCSPKSGHDTVSWYQQALGQGPQFIFQYYEEEERQRGNFPDRFSGHQFPNYSSELNVNALLLGDSALYLCASIQQTSGSDEQYFGPGTRLTVT.

This clone was seen just once. This sequence joins TRBV25-1 and TRBJ1-5, with a possible D match to TRBD1 (6 bases). CDR3 size: 15 residues. Germline V CDR1 and CDR2: MGHDK, SYGVNS. Trimming left V 6 bases short and J 5 bases short, with 17 bases between. The CDR3 bases are TGTGCCAGCAGGAGGGGAGGGGGATTGGATCAGCCCCAGCATTTT. Translated, it gives CASRRGGGLDQPQHF.

The CDR3, as DNA: TGTGCCAGCAGTTTGGGGCGCGAGCAGTACTTC. Residues: CASSLGREQYF. This chain links TRBV28 with TRBJ2-7, with D tentatively TRBD1 (5 bases). V was clipped by 3 bases and J by 6 bases, with 6 bases between them. The CDR3 extends over 11 amino acids. Germline V lookup: CDR1 MDHEN, CDR2 SYDVKM.

The rearrangement links TRBV6-5 to TRBJ2-7; TRBD2 agrees at 8 bases. V trimming: 2 bases; J trimming: 6 bases; junction bases outside the gene matches: 6. The CDR3 has 14 amino acids. Germline CDR1 MNHEY, CDR2 SVGAGI. The CDR3 coding sequence is TGTGCCAGCAGTTACCCCGGGGGGGGGAGCGAGCAGTACTTC. Residues: CASSYPGGGSEQYF.